These 20 T cell receptor beta chains were sequenced from one sample in a study of human T cells and chemical hapten exposure. MiXCR, applied by TCRdb to the RACE reads, yields one record per CDR3 protein. Of approximately 85,000 distinct CDR3 sequences listed, about 9.4% are singletons. The time point here: patch test 2, 6 weeks after DPC sensitization. Indicated treatment: therapeutic diphenylcyclopropenone sensitization with weekly scalp DPC. Sample: whole blood, taken in connection with sensitization to the hapten diphenylcyclopropenone (DPC). These receptors came from a woman in her thirties with alopecia areata. Some clones in this sample may be carry-over from other donors' samples.

There are a few counts of this clonotype. The chain employs TRBV28 and TRBJ2-7; D may match TRBD1 or TRBD2 (7 bases each). V was cut by 8 bases and J by 5 bases, with 19 bases left in between. CDR3 length: 14 amino acids. From germline, CDR1 is MDHEN and CDR2 SYDVKM. CDR3 protein: CASAVRGGPNEQYF. In nucleotides, the CDR3 is TGTGCCAGCGCCGTCAGGGGGGGGCCAAACGAGCAGTACTTC.

In this sample, this clonotype turned up many times. The chain is built from TRBV5-1 and TRBJ1-1; no reliable D call. Germline CDR1 is SGHRS and CDR2 is YFSETQ. This CDR3 comprises 13 residues. Trimming removed 0 bases at V and 12 bases at J, with 15 bases between. This chain's CDR3 is CASSLAEKGVSFF. CDR3 bases: TGCGCCAGCAGCTTGGCGGAAAAGGGTGTATCTTTCTTT.

This clonotype occurred many times. The V and J genes are TRBV12-3 or TRBV12-4 and TRBJ2-1, with 8 bases aligning to TRBD2. The CDR3 totals 15 residues. Losses at the gene ends were 5 bases for V and 10 bases for J; bases not matched to a gene: 13. The CDR3 spells CASSPRGAGVWEQFF. DNA of the CDR3: TGTGCCAGCAGTCCCAGGGGAGCGGGAGTTTGGGAGCAGTTCTTC.

This clonotype was recorded many times. The genes are TRBV7-8 and TRBJ1-5; D might be TRBD1 (5 bases). Germline-derived CDR1 and CDR2 are SGHVS and FQNEAQ. The CDR3 extends over 15 amino acids. The V gene lost 1 base and the J gene lost 5 bases, with 12 bases spanning the gap. The DNA of the CDR3 is TGTGCCAGCAGCTTAGGGTCCAGGGACGATCAGCCCCAGCATTTT. Translating it yields CASSLGSRDDQPQHF.

As to this clonotype: This clone may be a read error of a much larger clone one base away. The chain employs TRBV9 and TRBJ2-3; D is possibly TRBD2 (5 bases). The germline V gene has CDR1 SGDLS and CDR2 YYNGEE. V dropped 4 bases and J dropped 4 bases, with 19 bases sitting between them. This CDR3 comprises 16 residues. CDR3 nucleotides: TGTGCCAGCAGCACACAACTAGAGCTTGGCGCAGATACGCAGTATTTT. This gives the protein CASSTQLELGADTQYF.

With respect to this clonotype: A read error may be the cause here, since a much bigger clone is one base away. This chain connects TRBV18 to TRBJ1-6, with 8 bases fitting TRBD1. The CDR3 loop spans 15 amino acids. V lost 4 bases to trimming and J lost 11 bases; unmatched junction nucleotides: 10. Germline CDR1 is KGHSH and CDR2 is LQKENI. The CDR3 region has the DNA TGTGCCAGCTCACGGGTATCGGACAGGGATACACCCCTCCACTTT. It specifies CASSRVSDRDTPLHF.

To note about this clonotype: Possible read error: a much larger clone is one base away. The V and J genes are TRBV2 and TRBJ2-7, with D maybe TRBD1 (5 bases). Per germline, CDR1 SNHLY and CDR2 FYNNEI. This CDR3 is built from 13 residues. The CDR3 loop is CACSEDQGTEQYF. CDR3 in DNA: TGTGCCTGCAGTGAAGACCAGGGCACCGAGCAGTACTTC.

There are many counts of this clonotype. The chain links TRBV6-6 to TRBJ2-5, with 8 bases fitting TRBD1. Per the germline V gene, CDR1 is MNHNY and CDR2 is SVGAGI (reference sequence). The CDR3 loop spans 15 amino acids. V lost 6 bases to trimming and J lost 9 bases; unmatched junction nucleotides: 15. The CDR3: CASSSGRQGQGAQYF. The CDR3 DNA is TGTGCCAGCAGCTCGGGAAGACAGGGGCAAGGGGCCCAGTACTTC.

Many counts were recorded for this clonotype. The V call is TRBV3-1, the J call TRBJ2-1; 14 bases align to TRBD2. The V gene end was trimmed by 1 base and the J gene end by 7 bases; junction bases not matched to a gene: 6. Germline V gene lookup returns CDR1 LGHDT and CDR2 YNNKEL (reference sequence). The CDR3 has 17 amino acids. DNA of the CDR3: TGTGCCAGCAGCCAAGGACTGACTAGCGGGAGGGCAAATGAGCAGTTCTTC. As protein: CASSQGLTSGRANEQFF.

There are many counts of this clonotype. This chain connects TRBV29-1 to TRBJ2-3, with D tentatively TRBD2 (5 bases). V was clipped by 7 bases and J by 0 bases, with 8 bases between them. Germline assignment: CDR1 SQVTM and CDR2 ANQGSEA. The CDR3 loop spans 12 amino acids. The CDR3 is CSAEDSTDTQYF. CDR3 sequence (DNA): TGCAGCGCGGAGGACAGCACAGATACGCAGTATTTT.

This clonotype was observed at least ten times. The CDR3 DNA reads TGTGCCAGCTCACCACCTGGGTCCCAGGGCTTTGGGCCCCAGCATTTT. It yields the protein CASSPPGSQGFGPQHF. This chain connects TRBV18 to TRBJ1-5; a weak D match, TRBD1 (5 bases). Looked up from germline, CDR1 is KGHSH and CDR2 is LQKENI. This CDR3 has 16 amino acids. Trimming removed 0 bases at V and 9 bases at J, with 18 bases between.

This chain joins TRBV20-1 and TRBJ2-7; D possibly corresponds to TRBD1 (5 bases). From germline, CDR1 is DFQATT and CDR2 SNEGSKA (reference sequence). V lost 6 bases to trimming and J lost 3 bases, with 18 bases between them. The CDR3 is 14 residues long. The CDR3 sequence is CSAYDSQRIYEQYF. The CDR3 DNA follows: TGCAGTGCCTACGACAGCCAAAGGATCTACGAGCAGTACTTC.

This clonotype was observed at least ten times. The chain employs TRBV19 and TRBJ2-5; 7 bases align to TRBD2. CDR1 LNHDA and CDR2 SQIVND come from the germline V gene (reference sequence). The V segment lost 2 bases and the J segment 5 bases; nucleotides outside the gene matches: 2. This CDR3 comprises 13 residues. For the CDR3, the DNA is TGTGCCAGTAGTATATTGGGGGGGGAGACCCAGTACTTC. It translates to CASSILGGETQYF. Supplemented by reference TRBV19 and TRBJ2-5, the full variable domain reads DGGITQSPKYLFRKEGQNVTLSCEQNLNHDAMYWYRQDPGQGLRLIYYSQIVNDFQKGDIAEGYSVSREKKESFPLTVTSAQKNPTAFYLCASSILGGETQYFGPGTRLLVL.

About this clonotype: A much larger clone differs by one base, so this may be a read error. V and J are TRBV6-5 and TRBJ1-1, with D tentatively TRBD1 (6 bases). Germline CDR1 and CDR2: MNHEY and SVGAGI. This CDR3 contains 14 residues. CDR3 DNA sequence: TGTGCCAGCAATCCAGTGGGGGCGGGCACTCAAGCTTTCTTT. Amino acids: CASNPVGAGTQAFF.

The chain employs TRBV29-1 and TRBJ2-5; D uncertain. The V end was cut by 1 base, the J end by 3 bases, with 6 bases between. Per the germline V gene, CDR1 is SQVTM and CDR2 is ANQGSEA. This CDR3 region has 12 residues. The CDR3 DNA reads TGCAGCGTTGAAGCCCTTGAAGAGACCCAGTACTTC. The encoded protein is CSVEALEETQYF. The entire variable domain, with the rest obtained from reference TRBV29-1 and TRBJ2-5, is as follows: SAVISQKPSRDICQRGTSLTIQCQVDSQVTMMFWYRQQPGQSLTLIATANQGSEATYESGFVIDKFPISRPNLTFSTLTVSNMSPEDSSIYLCSVEALEETQYFGPGTRLLVL.

This clonotype was detected only a few times. The CDR3 DNA sequence: TGTGCCAGCAGCGTAGTTGCGGGCTCCTACAATGAGCAGTTCTTC. Protein sequence: CASSVVAGSYNEQFF. This chain links TRBV9 with TRBJ2-1, with D maybe TRBD2 (5 bases). CDR3 length: 15 amino acids. The V gene lost 0 bases and the J gene lost 0 bases, with 7 bases spanning the gap. Germline values: CDR1 SGDLS, CDR2 YYNGEE.

This clonotype has ten or more counts. This sequence joins TRBV4-3 and TRBJ2-2, with 7 bases that match TRBD2. Looked up from germline, CDR1 is LGHNA and CDR2 is YSLEER. This CDR3 comprises 14 residues. V shed 0 bases and J 13 bases; nucleotides not matched to a gene: 8. The CDR3 region is CASSQDPSGAGLFF. Here the CDR3 DNA reads TGCGCCAGCAGCCAAGATCCAAGCGGGGCGGGGCTGTTTTTT.

This clonotype was seen ten or more times. This chain joins TRBV5-1 and TRBJ2-1; D gene uncertain. V was clipped by 4 bases and J by 3 bases, with 14 bases between them. Germline V gene lookup returns CDR1 SGHRS and CDR2 YFSETQ. The CDR3 totals 15 residues. CDR3 nucleotide sequence: TGCGCCAGCAGCCCCCAGCCTTTGGGCTACAATGAGCAGTTCTTC. Translating it yields CASSPQPLGYNEQFF.

The V call is TRBV29-1, the J call TRBJ2-3; D is undetermined. The CDR3 has 13 residues. V was clipped by 5 bases and J by 3 bases, with 12 bases between them. The germline gives CDR1 SQVTM, CDR2 ANQGSEA. The CDR3 loop is CSVTSPRTDTQYF. The CDR3 bases are TGCAGCGTTACGAGCCCACGAACAGATACGCAGTATTTT.

The sample holds many counts of this clonotype. V usage is TRBV29-1 and J usage is TRBJ2-1, with D possibly being TRBD2 (5 bases). Germline CDR1 and CDR2: SQVTM and ANQGSEA. The ends were cut back, 2 bases at V and 0 bases at J, with 8 bases in the middle. CDR3 length: 14 amino acids. The CDR3 reads CSVEFSDSYNEQFF. The CDR3 DNA is TGCAGCGTTGAATTTAGCGACTCCTACAATGAGCAGTTCTTC.